What follows are 16 T cell receptor beta chains derived from one specimen sequenced in a study of blood T cell repertoires in COVID-19. Repertoires were generated with immunoSEQ multiplex PCR, while TCRdb's copy carries only in-frame clones and drops some. The sample has 330,000 or so clones, about nine tenths seen once. Material for sequencing was PBMCs or T cells enriched from blood (not recorded which). Receptor source: a woman under 40 who had been exposed to COVID-19.

V gene TRBV6-5 combines with J gene TRBJ1-4; D ambiguous. V dropped 0 bases and J dropped 2 bases, with 10 bases sitting between them. The CDR3 length is 16 residues. In germline, CDR1 is MNHEY, CDR2 SVGAGI. The CDR3 region has the DNA TGTGCCAGCAGTTACTCGATCGGTCTTACTAATGAAAAACTGTTTTTT. The encoded protein is CASSYSIGLTNEKLFF.

This chain's CDR3 is CASSPGGDPEKLFF. The DNA for the CDR3 is TGTGCCAGCAGCCCAGGGGGCGACCCTGAAAAACTGTTTTTT. V and J are TRBV7-2 and TRBJ1-4; the match to TRBD1 covers 8 bases. Per the germline V gene, CDR1 is SGHTA and CDR2 is FQGNSA. V was clipped by 5 bases and J by 7 bases; unmatched bases: 6. The CDR3 sequence is 14 residues long.

Points on this clone: This same CDR3 is encoded by further DNA sequences in the sample. The chain has TRBV3-1 (or the pseudogene TRBV3-2) and TRBJ1-2; 9 nucleotides line up with TRBD1. CDR1 is LGHDT and CDR2 is YNNKEL in the germline V gene (reference sequence). V dropped 4 bases and J dropped 3; count of bases not matched to a gene: 3. The CDR3 extends over 14 amino acids. The CDR3 DNA is TGTGCCAGCAGCCTGGGACAGGGCGACTATGGCTACACCTTC. It encodes CASSLGQGDYGYTF.

The chain has TRBV28 and TRBJ1-2; 7 bases match TRBD1. CDR3 length: 14 residues. V was pared by 1 base and J by 8 bases, with 7 bases of the junction left unmatched. Germline V gives CDR1 MDHEN, CDR2 SYDVKM. The CDR3 sequence is CASSLFPQGRGYTF. For the CDR3, the DNA is TGTGCCAGCAGTTTATTTCCACAGGGGCGAGGCTACACCTTC.

CDR3 loop: CASSPPLAGKNIQYF. Here the CDR3 DNA reads TGTGCCAGCAGCCCCCCCCTAGCGGGGAAAAACATTCAGTACTTC. This chain links TRBV3-1 (or the pseudogene TRBV3-2) with TRBJ2-4; 9 bases align to TRBD2. The CDR3 sequence is 15 residues long. The ends lost 4 bases at V and 4 bases at J; junction bases unmatched: 5. Germline loops: CDR1 LGHDT, CDR2 YNNKEL (reference sequence).

The CDR3 DNA reads TGTGCCAGCAGAGGGACAGGGGTTAATTCACCCCTCCACTTT. This translates into CASRGTGVNSPLHF. The chain recombines TRBV9 with TRBJ1-6; the match to TRBD1 covers 10 bases. V shed 5 bases and J 6 bases; nucleotides not matched to a gene: 2. CDR1 and CDR2 (germline): SGDLS, YYNGEE. The CDR3 runs to 14 residues. The full variable domain, its missing parts supplied by reference TRBV9 and TRBJ1-6, is DSGVTQTPKHLITATGQRVTLRCSPRSGDLSVYWYQQSLDQGLQFLIQYYNGEERAKGNILERFSAQQFPDLHSELNLSSLELGDSALYFCASRGTGVNSPLHFGNGTRLTVT.

This clone has more than one count but fewer than ten. In DNA form, the CDR3 reads TGTGCCAGCAGCTTAGTCCGAGAGACCCAGTACTTC. Its translation: CASSLVRETQYF. The chain joins TRBV11-1 to TRBJ2-5; D gene ambiguous. Per germline, CDR1 SGHAT and CDR2 FQDESV (reference sequence). This CDR3 has 12 amino acids. V lost 1 base to trimming and J lost 4 bases, with 4 bases between them.

On this clone: The sample carries other DNA sequences with the same CDR3. The chain combines TRBV10-1 with TRBJ2-2; 8 bases agree with TRBD1. Germline V gene data show CDR1 as WNHNN and CDR2 as SYGVQD (reference sequence). The CDR3 loop spans 13 amino acids. Germline trimming cut 6 bases from V and 6 bases from J; bases unmatched to any gene: 3. CDR3 coding DNA: TGCGCCAGCAGCGGACAGGGCGCCGGGGAGCTGTTTTTT. Residues: CASSGQGAGELFF.

V usage is TRBV12-3 or TRBV12-4 and J usage is TRBJ1-4; perhaps TRBD1 as D (5 bases). V gave up 5 bases and J gave up 10 bases, with 11 bases separating them. The CDR3 loop spans 12 amino acids. CDR3 in DNA: TGTGCCAGCAGTCGGGGGAGGGGAAAACTGTTTTTT. Encoded protein: CASSRGRGKLFF.

This chain uses TRBV28 with TRBJ2-1, with D maybe TRBD1 (5 bases). This CDR3 is 16 amino acids long. V was pared by 3 bases and J by 4 bases, with 16 bases between. Germline loops: CDR1 MDHEN, CDR2 SYDVKM. CDR3 nucleotides: TGTGCCAGCAGTTTGAAAGGGCAGGGCCCTTACAATGAGCAGTTCTTC. Protein: CASSLKGQGPYNEQFF.

V and J are TRBV29-1 and TRBJ1-2; 10 bases match TRBD1. Trimming cost V 6 bases and J 3 bases; bases outside gene matches: 13. CDR1 SQVTM and CDR2 ANQGSEA come from the germline V gene. The CDR3 totals 16 residues. The chain's CDR3 is CSVDLPPGQGYYGYTF. CDR3 DNA sequence: TGCAGCGTGGATCTCCCTCCGGGACAGGGGTACTATGGCTACACCTTC.

This chain joins TRBV10-2 and TRBJ1-5; unclear D gene. V was shortened by 4 bases and J by 0 bases, with 10 bases between the two germline ends. This CDR3 has 15 residues. Germline assignment: CDR1 WSHSY and CDR2 SAAADI. CDR3 sequence reads: CASSVGGFSNQPQHF. The CDR3 DNA reads TGCGCCAGCAGTGTTGGAGGGTTTAGCAATCAGCCCCAGCATTTT.

About this clone: The sample has other DNA sequences that encode this CDR3 too. The rearrangement links TRBV6-5 to TRBJ1-5, with D perhaps TRBD1 (6 bases). Germline-derived CDR1 and CDR2 are MNHEY and SVGAGI. The CDR3 length is 15 residues. Trimming shortened V by 2 bases and J by 2 bases, and 10 bases separated the two germline ends. The CDR3 loop reads CASSYGGAGNQPQHF. CDR3 nucleotide sequence: TGTGCCAGCAGTTACGGGGGCGCCGGCAATCAGCCCCAGCATTTT.

The gene calls are TRBV7-6 and TRBJ1-1; D unresolved. The germline V gene has CDR1 SGHVS and CDR2 FNYEAQ. The CDR3 consists of 13 residues. V was shortened by 3 bases and J by 1 base, with 6 bases between the two germline ends. CDR3 residues: CASSLEGNTEAFF. The DNA of the CDR3 is TGTGCCAGCAGCTTGGAGGGGAACACTGAAGCTTTCTTT.

A single count supports this clone. The V gene is TRBV2, the J gene TRBJ2-1, with unresolved D. CDR3 length: 15 amino acids. Trimming shortened V by 3 bases and J by 0 bases, and 9 bases separated the two germline ends. Per germline, CDR1 SNHLY and CDR2 FYNNEI. As DNA, the CDR3 is TGTGCCAGCAGTGACGTGAGCGTCTCCTACAATGAGCAGTTCTTC. It translates to CASSDVSVSYNEQFF.

The chain joins TRBV7-9 to TRBJ2-1; a possible D gene is TRBD1 (6 bases). This CDR3 contains 15 residues. Trimming cost V 5 bases and J 8 bases, with 19 bases left between them. Germline loops: CDR1 SEHNR, CDR2 FQNEAQ (reference sequence). CDR3 DNA: TGTGCCAGCAGCCCAGGGGCTAGCAGGCGCGATGAGCAGTTCTTC. As protein: CASSPGASRRDEQFF. Full variable domain (rest looked up from reference TRBV7-9 and TRBJ2-1): DTGVSQNPRHKITKRGQNVTFRCDPISEHNRLYWYRQTLGQGPEFLTYFQNEAQLEKSRLLSDRFSAERPKGSFSTLEIQRTEQGDSAMYLCASSPGASRRDEQFFGPGTRLTVL.